Below, 25 T cell receptor beta chains from the same sample are listed, as sequenced in a study of shared clonotypes between healthy human individuals. Positively selected for CCR7, the CD45RO-negative cells used as naive CD8 cells excluded terminally differentiated effector memory CD45RA+ cells. Libraries were prepared by immunoSEQ multiplex PCR; TCRdb keeps only in-frame clonotypes and omits some of them. The sample contains around 2.1 million clones, more than 85% of which appear only once. Sequencing was carried out using naive CD8+ T cells from PBMCs. All receptors come from a man between 18 and 29 years old in good health. Some clones in this sample may be carry-over from other donors' samples.

This chain connects TRBV27 to TRBJ2-7; 8 bases fit TRBD2. V lost 2 bases to trimming and J lost 6 bases; unmatched junction nucleotides: 6. Germline values: CDR1 MNHEY, CDR2 SMNVEV (reference sequence). The CDR3 consists of 14 residues. CDR3 in DNA: TGTGCCAGCAGTTTAGGCGGACTAGCCGTCGAGCAGTACTTC. Translated, it gives CASSLGGLAVEQYF.

This chain uses TRBV9 with TRBJ2-1, with a possible D match to TRBD1 (6 bases). Germline lookup yields CDR1 SGDLS and CDR2 YYNGEE. The V and J ends lost 0 bases and 5 bases respectively, with 15 bases between them. CDR3 size: 16 residues. The CDR3 region has the DNA TGTGCCAGCAGCGTAGCTGTGGGGGCGGCCCACAATGAGCAGTTCTTC. Protein product: CASSVAVGAAHNEQFF.

This rearrangement joins TRBV27 to TRBJ1-4, with D possibly matching TRBD1 (6 bases). The CDR3 is 17 residues long. The V gene's germline CDR1 is MNHEY and CDR2 SMNVEV (reference sequence). Trimming removed 3 bases from V and 5 bases from J, with 19 bases in between. CDR3 sequence reads: CASSFYGGRGLNEKLFF. The DNA of the CDR3 is TGTGCCAGCAGTTTTTATGGGGGGCGGGGCCTAAATGAAAAACTGTTTTTT.

Concerning this clone: This specimen includes other DNA sequences encoding the same CDR3. The rearrangement joins TRBV7-9 to TRBJ2-7; tentative D call: TRBD2 (5 bases). V shed 4 bases and J shed 0 bases, with 10 bases lying between them. CDR3 length equals 14 residues. CDR1 is SEHNR and CDR2 is FQNEAQ in the germline V gene (reference sequence). CDR3 in DNA: TGTGCCAGCAGCTCCCGGGATCTCTCCTACGAGCAGTACTTC. Translated: CASSSRDLSYEQYF.

Of note for this clone: The same CDR3 can be traced to other DNA sequences in this sample. This chain joins TRBV4-1 and TRBJ2-7; perhaps D is TRBD1 or TRBD2 (5 bases each). CDR3 length equals 14 residues. Germline V gene data show CDR1 as MGHRA and CDR2 as YSYEKL. V lost 1 base, J lost 4 bases, and 11 bases lay in between. The CDR3 DNA reads as TGCGCCAGCAGCCAAGTGGGACGTGCGTACGAGCAGTACTTC. Translation: CASSQVGRAYEQYF.

The chain has TRBV2 and TRBJ2-3; D unresolved. CDR3 length: 15 amino acids. Germline assignment: CDR1 SNHLY and CDR2 FYNNEI. The V end was cut by 9 bases, the J end by 0 bases, with 16 bases between. This CDR3 reads CASKDRATSTDTQYF. Here the CDR3 DNA reads TGTGCCAGTAAAGACCGGGCCACTAGCACAGATACGCAGTATTTT.

Here the CDR3 reads CASSPMGGPSYEQYF. CDR3 bases: TGTGCCAGCAGCCCGATGGGCGGGCCATCCTACGAGCAGTACTTC. This sequence joins TRBV9 and TRBJ2-7; D perhaps matches TRBD2 (5 bases). V was clipped by 4 bases and J by 1 base, with 15 bases between them. Germline CDR1 SGDLS, CDR2 YYNGEE. This CDR3 has 15 amino acids.

The chain recombines TRBV7-9 with TRBJ2-7; 7 bases fit TRBD1. V lost 11 bases to trimming and J lost 10 bases; unmatched junction nucleotides: 20. The CDR3 sequence is 14 residues long. In germline, CDR1 is SEHNR, CDR2 FQNEAQ (reference sequence). The DNA for the CDR3 is TGTGCCGCCCCACTTGATTCTGACAGGGCGATCCAGTACTTC. This translates into CAAPLDSDRAIQYF.

In this sample, this clone turned up once. The chain recombines TRBV15 with TRBJ1-1, with D perhaps TRBD1 (5 bases). The V gene lost 3 bases and the J gene lost 1 base, with 9 bases spanning the gap. The V gene's germline CDR1 is LNHNV and CDR2 YYDKDF (reference sequence). The CDR3 is made up of 14 amino acids. CDR3 loop: CATSRGEGNTEAFF. CDR3 DNA: TGTGCCACCAGCAGGGGGGAGGGGAACACTGAAGCTTTCTTT.

V is TRBV5-1 and J is TRBJ2-1; TRBD2 is a possible D gene (6 bases). The CDR3 has 13 residues. V lost 1 base and J lost 11, with 13 bases in between. Germline CDR1 SGHRS, CDR2 YFSETQ. CDR3 nucleotides: TGCGCCAGCAGCTTGTATACGGGGGAAAAGCAGTTCTTC. Translated: CASSLYTGEKQFF.

As regards this clone: The same CDR3 is also encoded by other DNA sequences in this sample. The rearrangement joins TRBV9 to TRBJ2-3, with 10 bases matching TRBD2. V lost 0 bases and J lost 5; bases outside the gene matches: 0. The CDR3 consists of 14 residues. CDR1 and CDR2 from the germline V gene are SGDLS and YYNGEE. The CDR3 protein is CASSVVAGGDTQYF. CDR3 sequence (DNA): TGTGCCAGCAGCGTAGTAGCGGGAGGAGATACGCAGTATTTT.

The chain recombines TRBV30 with TRBJ2-7, with D possibly TRBD2 on 6 matching bases. This CDR3 has 16 amino acids. In germline, CDR1 is GTSNPN, CDR2 SVGIG (reference sequence). Trimming shortened V by 3 bases and J by 0 bases, and 18 bases separated the two germline ends. CDR3 loop: CAWSPGSLLASYEQYF. The CDR3 DNA reads TGTGCCTGGAGCCCCGGGAGTCTCCTAGCCTCCTACGAGCAGTACTTC.

CDR3 sequence reads: CASSPPRLAGDFTDTQYF. DNA of the CDR3: TGTGCCAGCTCACCACCAAGGCTAGCGGGAGATTTCACAGATACGCAGTATTTT. V is TRBV18 and J is TRBJ2-3; TRBD2 matches at 10 bases. Germline V gene lookup returns CDR1 KGHSH and CDR2 LQKENI. J lost 2 bases, V lost 0 bases, and 8 bases had no gene match. CDR3 length: 18 residues.

V is TRBV30 and J is TRBJ1-5; D perhaps matches TRBD1 (6 bases). CDR1 is GTSNPN and CDR2 is SVGIG in the germline V gene (reference sequence). Trimming shortened V by 1 base and J by 8 bases, and 15 bases separated the two germline ends. The length of the CDR3 is 14 residues. The CDR3 sequence is CAWSGLGSGEPQHF. CDR3 DNA: TGTGCCTGGAGTGGCTTGGGCTCAGGGGAGCCCCAGCATTTT.

This clone was seen once. This chain connects TRBV7-9 to TRBJ2-7; 11 bases match TRBD2. The V segment lost 1 base and the J segment 7 bases; nucleotides outside the gene matches: 3. The CDR3 is made up of 14 amino acids. In germline, CDR1 is SEHNR, CDR2 FQNEAQ (reference sequence). CDR3 region: CASSLELAGAEQYF. The CDR3 region has the DNA TGTGCCAGCAGCTTAGAACTAGCGGGAGCGGAGCAGTACTTC.

The rearrangement joins TRBV27 to TRBJ2-7; TRBD1 agrees at 9 bases. The CDR3 length is 15 residues. J was trimmed by 0 bases and V by 3 bases; bases with no gene match: 3. The germline V gene has CDR1 MNHEY and CDR2 SMNVEV (reference sequence). CDR3 sequence: CASSFGQGISYEQYF. The CDR3 nucleotides are TGTGCCAGCAGTTTCGGACAGGGGATCTCCTACGAGCAGTACTTC.

This sequence joins TRBV7-9 and TRBJ2-1; the D is unclear. V lost 5 bases to trimming and J lost 12 bases, with 8 bases between them. The CDR3 contains 10 residues. The germline V gene has CDR1 SEHNR and CDR2 FQNEAQ (reference sequence). CDR3: CASSPPGQFF. In DNA form, the CDR3 reads TGTGCCAGCAGCCCCCCCGGGCAGTTCTTC. Together with reference TRBV7-9 and TRBJ2-1, the CDR3 gives the full variable domain: DTGVSQNPRHKITKRGQNVTFRCDPISEHNRLYWYRQTLGQGPEFLTYFQNEAQLEKSRLLSDRFSAERPKGSFSTLEIQRTEQGDSAMYLCASSPPGQFFGPGTRLTVL.

The V gene is TRBV7-6, the J gene TRBJ2-7; 9 bases agree with TRBD2. J gave up 0 bases and V 0 bases, and 9 bases lay outside the gene matches. The CDR3 is 18 residues long. Germline CDR1 SGHVS, CDR2 FNYEAQ. CDR3 sequence (DNA): TGTGCCAGCAGCTTAGCTAGCGGGAGATCTCTGGGCTCCTACGAGCAGTACTTC. Translation: CASSLASGRSLGSYEQYF.

The V call is TRBV15, the J call TRBJ2-7, with a tentative D call TRBD1 (5 bases). The CDR3 is 14 residues long. The V and J ends lost 3 bases and 6 bases respectively, with 15 bases between them. CDR1 and CDR2 (germline): LNHNV, YYDKDF (reference sequence). The CDR3 region is CATSRGGASGEQYF. In nucleotides, the CDR3 is TGTGCCACCAGCAGGGGTGGGGCATCGGGCGAGCAGTACTTC.

The rearrangement uses TRBV9 and TRBJ2-1; 12 nucleotides line up with TRBD2. The CDR3 covers 16 residues. Unmatched junction bases numbered 6, after V lost 3 bases and J lost 5 bases. Germline V gene lookup returns CDR1 SGDLS and CDR2 YYNGEE. The CDR3, as DNA: TGTGCCAGCAGCGCATGGACTAGCGGGACGAACAATGAGCAGTTCTTC. Translating it yields CASSAWTSGTNNEQFF.

The chain links TRBV7-2 to TRBJ1-2; D gene ambiguous. The ends were cut back, 1 base at V and 6 bases at J, with 12 bases in the middle. The CDR3 extends over 14 amino acids. Germline loops: CDR1 SGHTA, CDR2 FQGNSA. DNA for the CDR3: TGTGCCAGCAGCTTAGTTACAACTGGGAATGGCTACACCTTC. This gives the protein CASSLVTTGNGYTF.

This clone was seen just once. The CDR3 is CASSQEGGDRGYEQYF. CDR3 nucleotide sequence: TGCGCCAGCAGCCAAGAAGGGGGAGACAGGGGCTACGAGCAGTACTTC. V is TRBV4-1 and J is TRBJ2-7, with 8 bases aligning to TRBD1. CDR3 length: 16 amino acids. Germline trimming cut 0 bases from V and 3 bases from J; bases unmatched to any gene: 7. Germline CDR1 MGHRA, CDR2 YSYEKL.

V and J are TRBV6-5 and TRBJ2-7, with TRBD2 matching over 8 bases. V shed 0 bases, J shed 0 bases, and the junction held 4 bases outside the gene matches. CDR3 size: 16 residues. The germline V gene has CDR1 MNHEY and CDR2 SVGAGI. DNA of the CDR3: TGTGCCAGCAGTTACTCTACCGGGACTAGCTCCTACGAGCAGTACTTC. Residues: CASSYSTGTSSYEQYF.

This rearrangement joins TRBV27 to TRBJ1-2; no clear D. CDR3 length: 11 residues. Germline values: CDR1 MNHEY, CDR2 SMNVEV (reference sequence). Trimming pared 6 bases from V and 4 bases from J, leaving 6 bases between. DNA for the CDR3: TGTGCCAGCAGAACGAGCTATGGCTACACCTTC. Amino acids: CASRTSYGYTF.

The gene calls are TRBV7-2 and TRBJ1-1; D is unresolved. This CDR3 is 11 amino acids long. Per germline, CDR1 SGHTA and CDR2 FQGNSA. V lost 4 bases and J 7 bases, leaving 7 bases between the germline ends. CDR3 in DNA: TGTGCCAGCAGCTCAACGGTTGAAGCTTTCTTT. This translates into CASSSTVEAFF.